This TCR beta chain was documented in a study of cytomegalovirus exposure and HLA in healthy donors. Overall study findings and caveats: Overall, about 160 TCR beta chains were annotated as cytomegalovirus-associated.

The CDR3 consists of 14 residues. CDR1 is SGHRS, CDR2 YFSETQ, per germline. After removal of 4 bases from V and 4 bases from J, the junction contained 4 bases not matched to a gene. The donors were members of the validation cohort, which comprised about 120 subjects and was separate from the first cohort of 666 subjects. A note on this clone: The antigen is unknown.

TCRdb's copy holds only in-frame clones and misses some; the assay was immunoSEQ multiplex PCR. The repertoire holds about 160,000 clones, with around nine tenths as singletons. The chain uses TRBV5-1 and TRBJ2-3; 9 nucleotides align to TRBD1. The sample comprised PBMCs. The sequence derives from a man between 18 and 29 years old in good health and CMV-seronegative. The CDR3: CASSIRQGADTQYF. The CDR3 region has the DNA TGCGCCAGCAGCATTCGACAGGGGGCAGATACGCAGTATTTT.